Listed here are 21 T cell receptor beta chains from one sample, sequenced in a study of Ad26.COV2.S vaccination and SARS-CoV-2 variants. TCRdb's copy holds only in-frame clones and misses some; the assay was immunoSEQ multiplex PCR. The sample holds hundreds of thousands of clones, around 90% seen once. The treatment: roughly 19 received Ad26.COV2.S at low or high dose, single or two shots; roughly five received placebo; per-sample allocation not given. Specimens were obtained on day 63 following the first vaccine or placebo injection. Sequences were derived from peripheral blood, sampled in a trial of Ad26.COV2.S vaccine versus placebo. These receptors were obtained from a person aged 18-65 years who received the Ad26.COV2.S COVID-19 vaccine or a placebo.

Comments on this clone: This sample includes further DNA sequences coding for the same CDR3. The chain couples TRBV18 to TRBJ1-2; D unclear. CDR3 length: 13 residues. Trimming shortened V by 3 bases and J by 2 bases, and 7 bases separated the two germline ends. Per germline, CDR1 KGHSH and CDR2 LQKENI. The CDR3 nucleotides are TGTGCCAGCTCACCGGGATCGAACTATGGCTACACCTTC. Its translation: CASSPGSNYGYTF.

V gene TRBV30 combines with J gene TRBJ1-4; D remains ambiguous. Per the germline V gene, CDR1 is GTSNPN and CDR2 is SVGIG (reference sequence). CDR3 size: 12 residues. V lost 5 bases to trimming and J lost 8 bases, with 12 bases between them. The CDR3 DNA sequence: TGTGCCTGGGATGGGAAAGGGGAAAAACTGTTTTTT. Translated, it gives CAWDGKGEKLFF.

This chain links TRBV6-6 with TRBJ1-2; TRBD1 aligns across 7 bases. The ends lost 4 bases at V and 6 bases at J; junction bases unmatched: 8. Germline-derived CDR1 and CDR2 are MNHNY and SVGAGI (reference sequence). This CDR3 has 14 amino acids. CDR3 bases: TGTGCCAGCAGTTTAACCGGGACAGAGGATGGCTACACCTTC. Protein: CASSLTGTEDGYTF.

This clone was seen only once. The rearrangement joins TRBV5-6 to TRBJ2-5; the D gene is possibly TRBD1 (6 bases). CDR1 and CDR2 (germline): SGHDT, YYEEEE. V was trimmed by 0 bases and J by 2 bases, leaving 11 bases between them. This CDR3 has 15 amino acids. The CDR3 loop reads CASSLVGARQETQYF. The DNA of the CDR3 is TGTGCCAGCAGCTTGGTGGGGGCGCGGCAAGAGACCCAGTACTTC.

V usage is TRBV11-1 and J usage is TRBJ2-2, with unresolved D. This CDR3 is 16 amino acids long. Germline CDR1 is SGHAT and CDR2 is FQDESV (reference sequence). The V gene lost 1 base and the J gene lost 0 bases, with 9 bases spanning the gap. The CDR3 sequence: CASSLVRGPNTGELFF. In DNA, the CDR3 is TGTGCCAGCAGCTTAGTGCGCGGTCCGAACACCGGGGAGCTGTTTTTT.

Remarks on this clone: Additional DNA sequences in this sample encode the identical CDR3. The V call is TRBV6-5, the J call TRBJ2-7, with D uncertain. This CDR3 contains 11 residues. V lost 4 bases and J lost 4, with 5 bases in between. Germline-derived CDR1 and CDR2 are MNHEY and SVGAGI. CDR3 loop: CASSSAYEQYF. CDR3 coding DNA: TGTGCCAGCAGTTCCGCTTACGAGCAGTACTTC.

The V call is TRBV7-9, the J call TRBJ2-7, with TRBD1 identical over 8 bases. CDR1 and CDR2 (germline): SEHNR, FQNEAQ (reference sequence). The junction had 10 bases not matched to a gene; V was cut back by 9 bases and J by 6 bases. The CDR3 length is 13 residues. The CDR3 reads CASSTGQGREQYF. The DNA of the CDR3 is TGTGCCAGTTCGACTGGACAGGGTCGCGAGCAGTACTTC.

The chain couples TRBV3-1 (or the pseudogene TRBV3-2) to TRBJ1-5; D is unresolved. V was trimmed by 1 base and J by 4 bases, leaving 14 bases between them. CDR1 is LGHDT, CDR2 YNNKEL, per germline (reference sequence). The CDR3 contains 16 residues. The CDR3 loop reads CASSQGSPVPNQPQHF. The CDR3 DNA reads as TGTGCCAGCAGCCAAGGTAGTCCGGTCCCAAATCAGCCCCAGCATTTT.

Regarding this clone: The conserved closing phenylalanine or tryptophan is absent in this CDR3, likely reflecting a read error. Because the CDR3's place on the DNA is in doubt, the DNA is left out and the CDR3 is given as listed by TCRdb. The chain employs TRBV6-7 and TRBJ2-7; no DNA check was done on the table's D call, TRBD1. TRBV6-7 is given ORF status, its function remaining uncertain. Ends included, the CDR3 has 9 residues. The CDR3 protein is CASRTGRER.

The V and J genes are TRBV7-9 and TRBJ2-3; 14 bases agree with TRBD2. Germline CDR1 and CDR2: SEHNR and FQNEAQ (reference sequence). Germline trimming cut 7 bases from V and 8 bases from J; bases unmatched to any gene: 17. The CDR3 is made up of 18 amino acids. The CDR3 loop reads CASTRTSGGRFHNGTQYF. The CDR3 coding sequence is TGTGCCAGCACCCGGACTAGCGGGGGGCGATTCCACAATGGTACGCAGTATTTT.

The chain links TRBV7-2 to TRBJ2-6, with D uncertain. This CDR3 spans 15 amino acids. The V end was cut by 4 bases, the J end by 1 base, with 8 bases between. Germline CDR1 reads SGHTA; CDR2 reads FQGNSA. CDR3 sequence (DNA): TGTGCCAGCAGCTGGACGGATTCTGGGGCCAACGTCCTGACTTTC. This gives the protein CASSWTDSGANVLTF.

The J gene is TRBJ2-7, the V gene TRBV4-1, with 7 bases lining up with TRBD1. Per the germline V gene, CDR1 is MGHRA and CDR2 is YSYEKL. The CDR3 has 15 residues. V shed 4 bases and J 3 bases; nucleotides not matched to a gene: 9. The CDR3 region is CASSPSTGRYYEQYF. CDR3 nucleotides: TGCGCCAGCAGCCCTTCGACAGGGCGGTACTACGAGCAGTACTTC.

The sample holds a few counts of this clone. V usage is TRBV19 and J usage is TRBJ2-1; 10 bases map to TRBD1. In germline, CDR1 is LNHDA, CDR2 SQIVND (reference sequence). V lost 1 base to trimming and J lost 7 bases; unmatched junction nucleotides: 7. CDR3 size: 16 residues. CDR3 amino acids: CASSIGPGQGKNEQFF. CDR3 bases: TGTGCCAGTAGTATAGGCCCGGGACAGGGGAAAAATGAGCAGTTCTTC.

This chain connects TRBV7-9 to TRBJ1-6, with 7 bases matching TRBD1. Germline CDR1 and CDR2: SEHNR and FQNEAQ (reference sequence). The CDR3 runs to 15 residues. Germline trimming cut 3 bases from V and 8 bases from J; bases unmatched to any gene: 7. Here the CDR3 reads CASSFLDRDDSPLHF. The CDR3 bases are TGTGCCAGCAGCTTCCTCGACAGGGATGATTCACCCCTCCACTTT. Supplemented by reference TRBV7-9 and TRBJ1-6, the full variable domain reads DTGVSQNPRHKITKRGQNVTFRCDPISEHNRLYWYRQTLGQGPEFLTYFQNEAQLEKSRLLSDRFSAERPKGSFSTLEIQRTEQGDSAMYLCASSFLDRDDSPLHFGNGTRLTVT.

The CDR3 DNA reads TGCGCCAGCAGCTATTGGGGGGGCCCCTACGAGCAGTACTTC. It is translated as CASSYWGGPYEQYF. The chain links TRBV5-1 to TRBJ2-7, with D tentatively TRBD2 (7 bases). V was shortened by 3 bases and J by 2 bases, with 12 bases between the two germline ends. Germline assignment: CDR1 SGHRS and CDR2 YFSETQ. The CDR3 totals 14 residues.

This rearrangement joins TRBV27 to TRBJ1-5; perhaps TRBD1 as D (6 bases). Per the germline V gene, CDR1 is MNHEY and CDR2 is SMNVEV (reference sequence). The CDR3 spans 15 residues. V gave up 9 bases and J gave up 5 bases, with 20 bases separating them. CDR3 protein: CARSPPQGKDQPQHF. The CDR3 DNA is TGTGCCAGGAGCCCCCCTCAGGGGAAGGATCAGCCCCAGCATTTT.

V usage is TRBV7-8 and J usage is TRBJ1-2, with D possibly being TRBD1 (5 bases). CDR3 length equals 14 residues. V was clipped by 5 bases and J by 4 bases, with 14 bases between them. Germline V CDR1 and CDR2: SGHVS, FQNEAQ. CDR3 in DNA: TGTGCCAGCAGCCCCGTGGGACCGACCTATGGCTACACCTTC. Encoded protein: CASSPVGPTYGYTF.

This clone is a singleton in its sample. The chain is built from TRBV5-4 and TRBJ1-2; D is perhaps TRBD1 (5 bases). Between the trimmed V and J ends, which lost 5 bases and 6 bases, there was a span of 14 bases. CDR3 size: 13 residues. Per germline, CDR1 SGHNT and CDR2 YYREEE (reference sequence). Here the CDR3 DNA reads TGTGCCAGCAGTTCCAGGGTGATCGATGGCTACACCTTC. It codes for CASSSRVIDGYTF.

V is TRBV19 and J is TRBJ1-1; a weak D match, TRBD1 (6 bases). V was clipped by 8 bases and J by 6 bases, with 16 bases between them. The length of the CDR3 is 13 residues. CDR1 and CDR2 from the germline V gene are LNHDA and SQIVND (reference sequence). The CDR3 here is CASHVRGGAEAFF. CDR3 DNA: TGTGCCAGTCATGTCCGGGGGGGCGCTGAAGCTTTCTTT.

This clone occurred a few times. CDR3 protein: CASSVPGDAWPGYTF. CDR3 coding DNA: TGTGCCAGCAGCGTCCCCGGGGACGCGTGGCCTGGCTACACCTTC. This chain connects TRBV7-2 to TRBJ1-2; D might be TRBD1 (5 bases). Germline CDR1 SGHTA, CDR2 FQGNSA. The CDR3 sequence is 15 residues long. The V end was cut by 5 bases, the J end by 7 bases, with 20 bases between.

This clone has a single count. This chain uses TRBV29-1 with TRBJ2-7, with D possibly matching TRBD2 (5 bases). V shed 6 bases and J shed 2 bases, with 17 bases lying between them. The CDR3 runs 14 residues. Germline values: CDR1 SQVTM, CDR2 ANQGSEA. CDR3 sequence: CSVSFTGLAYEQYF. CDR3 nucleotides: TGCAGCGTCTCGTTTACGGGGTTGGCCTACGAGCAGTACTTC.